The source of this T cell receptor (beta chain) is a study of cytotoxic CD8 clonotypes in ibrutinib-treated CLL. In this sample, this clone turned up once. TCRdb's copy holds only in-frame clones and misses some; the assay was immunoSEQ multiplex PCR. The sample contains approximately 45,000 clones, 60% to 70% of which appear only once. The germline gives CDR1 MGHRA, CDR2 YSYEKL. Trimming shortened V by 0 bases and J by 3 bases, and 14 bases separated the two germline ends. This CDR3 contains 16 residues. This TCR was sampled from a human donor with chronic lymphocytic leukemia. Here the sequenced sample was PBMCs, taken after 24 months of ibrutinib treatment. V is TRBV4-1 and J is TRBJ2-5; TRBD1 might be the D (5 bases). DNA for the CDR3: TGCGCCAGCAGCCAAGATTCTAGTAAACAGGAAGAGACCCAGTACTTC. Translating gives CASSQDSSKQEETQYF.